This T cell receptor beta chain was found in a study of blood T cell repertoires in COVID-19. Original data processing: Reference gene primer amplification gave estimated nucleated cell counts. Only in-frame clones appear in the TCRdb table, and some are missing; sequencing was by immunoSEQ multiplex PCR. V, J and clone size reflect that table, while D and trimming were determined from the DNA. This table holds tens of thousands of clones, about 88% found once. The V segment lost 10 bases and the J segment 2 bases; nucleotides outside the gene matches: 13. In germline, CDR1 is MNHNY, CDR2 SVGAGI (reference sequence). The length of the CDR3 is 15 residues.

The clonotype was recovered from a woman of 80 years or more with active COVID-19. The material sequenced was peripheral blood. The chain recombines TRBV6-6 with TRBJ2-5, with 7 positions matching TRBD1. This CDR3 is CATARTGGPQETQYF. The CDR3 bases are TGTGCCACAGCTAGGACAGGAGGTCCACAAGAGACCCAGTACTTC.